This T cell receptor (beta chain) was profiled in a study of shared clonotypes between healthy human individuals. For the study at large: A couple of women and three men aged 18 to 49 served as donors.

Broader study findings: For naive CD4 cells, around 5.1% of clonotypes were shared across several donors.

Per the original data handling: As immunoSEQ supplied junction-only sequences (without quality scores), filtering differed. Measured with immunoSEQ multiplex PCR; TCRdb has only the in-frame clones, and not every one. V and J calls and clone size are given by that table; D and trimming were obtained from the DNA. This table holds 2 million or so clones, roughly 95% found once. With regard to this clone: The target antigen is unknown.

This TCR came from a man younger than 30 in good health. The specimen was naive CD4+ T cells sorted from blood. Subset reported: CD45RA+ positively selected.

The CDR3 reads CASSLKELSEAFF. In nucleotides, the CDR3 is TGTGCCAGCAGCTTAAAGGAGTTGAGTGAAGCTTTCTTT. The chain links TRBV7-6 to TRBJ1-1; no firm D call. This CDR3 has 13 amino acids. V was cut by 2 bases and J by 7 bases, with 11 bases left in between. CDR1 and CDR2 from the germline V gene are SGHVS and FNYEAQ.